This TCR beta chain was retrieved from a study of T cell responses to AZD1222 COVID-19 vaccine. TCRdb's copy holds only in-frame clones and misses some; the assay was immunoSEQ multiplex PCR. The data show some 130,000 clones, roughly 87% seen once. This clone has a single count. The origin of this receptor is an adult in good health. The source material was peripheral blood, sampled on day 0 of AZD1222 vaccination.

The DNA for the CDR3 is TGTGCCTGGAGTTTAACGGGGGTCTATGGCTACACCTTC. This sequence encodes CAWSLTGVYGYTF. The chain has TRBV30 and TRBJ1-2; D may be TRBD1 (5 bases). The CDR3 is 13 amino acids. V dropped 2 bases and J dropped 4 bases, with 11 bases sitting between them. Germline CDR1 is GTSNPN and CDR2 is SVGIG (reference sequence).